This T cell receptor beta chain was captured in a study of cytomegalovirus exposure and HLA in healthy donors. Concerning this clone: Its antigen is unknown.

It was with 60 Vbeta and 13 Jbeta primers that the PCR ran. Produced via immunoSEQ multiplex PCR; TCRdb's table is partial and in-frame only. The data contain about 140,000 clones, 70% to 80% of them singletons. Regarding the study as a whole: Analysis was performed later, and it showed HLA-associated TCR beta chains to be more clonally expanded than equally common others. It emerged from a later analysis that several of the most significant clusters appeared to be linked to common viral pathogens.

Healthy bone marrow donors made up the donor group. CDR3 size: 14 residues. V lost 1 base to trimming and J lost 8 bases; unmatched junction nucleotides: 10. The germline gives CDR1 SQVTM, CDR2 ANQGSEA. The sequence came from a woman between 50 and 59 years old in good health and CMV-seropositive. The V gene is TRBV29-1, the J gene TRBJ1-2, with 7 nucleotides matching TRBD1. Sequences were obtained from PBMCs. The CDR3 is CSVEVGQKGRGYTF. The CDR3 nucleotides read TGCAGCGTTGAAGTGGGACAGAAAGGGCGGGGCTACACCTTC.